These 6 T cell receptor beta chains originate from one sample sequenced in a study of shared clonotypes between healthy human individuals. Assay: immunoSEQ multiplex PCR; the TCRdb copy retains only in-frame clones and omits some. The sample has roughly 2 million clones; roughly 94% are singletons. The sequencing sample was made of naive CD4+ T cells sorted from blood. Subset meaning: CD45RA+ positively selected. These receptors all stem from a man aged 18 to 29 in good health.

The DNA of the CDR3 is TGTGCCAGTGCCATGACAGCCTCCTACGAGCAGTACTTC. This translates into CASAMTASYEQYF. The V call is TRBV6-5, the J call TRBJ2-7; D might be TRBD1 (5 bases). Germline V gene sequence: CDR1 MNHEY, CDR2 SVGAGI. The V gene lost 9 bases and the J gene lost 0 bases, with 12 bases spanning the gap. This CDR3 is 13 amino acids long.

This chain connects TRBV6-6 to TRBJ2-5; 7 positions agree with TRBD2. Per the germline V gene, CDR1 is MNHNY and CDR2 is SVGAGI (reference sequence). V trimming: 2 bases; J trimming: 5 bases; junction bases outside the gene matches: 2. The CDR3 extends over 13 amino acids. The CDR3 DNA sequence: TGTGCCAGCAGTTACGCGGGAGTGGAGACCCAGTACTTC. Translation: CASSYAGVETQYF.

The chain combines TRBV27 with TRBJ2-7, with D possibly matching TRBD1 (6 bases). Looked up from germline, CDR1 is MNHEY and CDR2 is SMNVEV (reference sequence). V lost 2 bases, J lost 2 bases, and 13 bases lay in between. The CDR3 sequence is 15 residues long. Written as DNA, the CDR3 is TGTGCCAGCAGTTTAGACAGGATCAGCACCTACGAGCAGTACTTC. Encoded protein: CASSLDRISTYEQYF.

There are a few counts of this clone. The chain is built from TRBV9 and TRBJ1-2, with unresolved D. Germline CDR1 reads SGDLS; CDR2 reads YYNGEE. CDR3 size: 13 residues. Trimming shortened V by 5 bases and J by 1 base, and 9 bases separated the two germline ends. Here the CDR3 reads CASRASGNYGYTF. The CDR3 DNA follows: TGTGCCAGCAGGGCGTCTGGTAACTATGGCTACACCTTC.

V usage is TRBV19 and J usage is TRBJ2-7; D uncertain. Trimming removed 3 bases at V and 0 bases at J, with 6 bases between. The CDR3 runs 13 residues. CDR1 is LNHDA and CDR2 is SQIVND in the germline V gene (reference sequence). In DNA form, the CDR3 reads TGTGCCAGTAGTATTGCCCGCTCCTACGAGCAGTACTTC. Its translation: CASSIARSYEQYF.

The rearrangement joins TRBV10-3 to TRBJ1-2; no firm D call. Trimming removed 4 bases from V and 8 bases from J, with 11 bases in between. This CDR3 has 12 amino acids. Per the germline V gene, CDR1 is ENHRY and CDR2 is SYGVKD. CDR3 in DNA: TGTGCCATCAGTGCAGCGGGAAGAGGCTACACCTTC. Protein sequence: CAISAAGRGYTF.